This is a list of T cell receptor beta chains from one sample in a study of patients and donors after allogeneic stem cell transplantation. TCRdb re-called the RT-PCR reads through MiXCR, storing one row per CDR3 protein. The table includes under 200,000 distinct CDR3 sequences, approximately 30% detected once. Sequencing was carried out using blood, either unsorted or a sorted T cell fraction (not recorded which). These receptors originate from a human donor who was either an allogeneic HSCT recipient or a stem cell or donor lymphocyte infusion donor (not recorded which). It is not recorded whose cells these are; they may come from a transplant donor. The CDR3 runs from the conserved cysteine through the conserved F or W. The D gene is left open where the match is weak. Where a row states a size, it is once, few, many or the class of an expanded clone; other rows omit it.

>14|TRBJ2-5|TRBD1|NA|TRBV15
CATSRLTGDETQYF
TGTGCCACCAGCAGACTTACAGGGGATGAGACCCAGTACTTC
>13|TRBJ2-7|NA|NA|TRBV6-2/TRBV6-3
CASRPPSRHEQYF
TGTGCCAGCAGACCACCATCGCGGCACGAGCAGTACTTC
>12|TRBJ1-2|NA|NA|TRBV29-1
CSVDIRDWGYTF
TGCAGCGTTGACATCCGGGATTGGGGCTACACCTTC
>15|TRBJ1-1|NA|few|TRBV12-3/TRBV12-4
CASSLGSFLKTEAFF
TGTGCCAGCAGTTTGGGGAGCTTTTTGAAGACTGAAGCTTTCTTT
>15|TRBJ2-7|NA|NA|TRBV20-1
CSARDIWGFWYEQYF
TGCAGTGCTAGAGATATTTGGGGGTTCTGGTACGAGCAGTACTTC
>14|TRBJ1-2|NA|many|TRBV15
CATSRGYSNYGYTF
TGTGCCACCAGCAGAGGATACTCTAACTATGGCTACACCTTC
>18|TRBJ2-1|TRBD2|NA|TRBV7-9
CASSLAETGTSGYNEQFF
TGTGCCAGCAGCTTAGCGGAAACCGGGACTAGCGGTTACAATGAGCAGTTCTTC
>15|TRBJ1-2|NA|few|TRBV7-2
CASSPWTAASYGYTF
TGTGCCAGCAGCCCCTGGACAGCCGCCTCCTATGGCTACACCTTC
>12|TRBJ1-1|NA|few|TRBV12-3/TRBV12-4
CASRHQVGEAFF
TGTGCCAGCAGACACCAGGTGGGTGAAGCTTTCTTT
>13|TRBJ2-2|NA|few|TRBV27
CASSWGVTGELFF
TGTGCCAGCAGTTGGGGCGTAACCGGGGAGCTGTTTTTT
>15|TRBJ2-2|TRBD1|once|TRBV5-5
CASSWTGTNTGELFF
TGTGCCAGCAGCTGGACAGGGACGAACACCGGGGAGCTGTTTTTT
>15|TRBJ2-7|TRBD1|NA|TRBV29-1
CSARDRGPPTYEQYF
TGCAGCGCCCGGGACAGGGGGCCACCTACCTACGAGCAGTACTTC
>13|TRBJ1-1|NA|few|TRBV29-1
CSANTVMNTEAFF
TGCAGCGCAAACACTGTCATGAACACTGAAGCTTTCTTT
>13|TRBJ1-5|NA|NA|TRBV20-1
CSASQGSRQPQHF
TGCAGTGCTAGCCAGGGAAGCCGGCAGCCCCAGCATTTT
>14|TRBJ2-7|TRBD2|NA|TRBV10-1
CASARGGSKSEQYF
TGCGCCAGCGCCCGTGGCGGGAGTAAGAGCGAGCAGTACTTC
>16|TRBJ1-6|TRBD1|many|TRBV10-3
CAISANPGQGNSPLHF
TGTGCCATCAGTGCGAACCCGGGACAGGGTAATTCACCCCTCCACTTT
>17|TRBJ1-2|NA|NA|TRBV3-1
CASSQDRGPSRNYGYTF
TGTGCCAGCAGCCAAGATCGGGGGCCCTCCCGTAACTATGGCTACACCTTC
>16|TRBJ1-3|NA|NA|TRBV28
CASSLSRVSSGNTIYF
TGTGCCAGCAGTTTATCACGGGTTTCGTCTGGAAACACCATATATTTT
>15|TRBJ2-3|NA|few|TRBV12-3/TRBV12-4
CASSLSRDSTDTQYF
TGTGCCAGCAGTTTAAGCAGGGATAGCACAGATACGCAGTATTTT
>17|TRBJ2-1|TRBD1|NA|TRBV12-3/TRBV12-4
CASSSPPGTGGYNEQFF
TGTGCCAGCAGTTCTCCCCCCGGGACAGGGGGTTACAATGAGCAGTTCTTC
>14|TRBJ1-4|TRBD1|many|TRBV11-2
CASSGGRTGEKLFF
TGTGCCAGCAGCGGAGGAAGGACAGGCGAAAAACTGTTTTTT
>15|TRBJ2-7|TRBD1|few|TRBV4-2
CASSLQTGGGYEQYF
TGTGCCAGCAGCCTGCAGACAGGGGGGGGCTACGAGCAGTACTTC
>16|TRBJ1-4|TRBD1|NA|TRBV27
CASSPWDSGDVEKLFF
TGTGCCAGCAGTCCCTGGGACAGCGGGGACGTAGAAAAACTGTTTTTT
>13|TRBJ2-1|NA|NA|TRBV28
CASSFSQFGEQFF
TGTGCCAGCAGTTTTTCGCAGTTCGGTGAGCAGTTCTTC
>13|TRBJ1-5|NA|few|TRBV11-2
CASSLDPDQPQHF
TGTGCCAGCAGCTTAGATCCGGATCAGCCCCAGCATTTT
>11|TRBJ2-7|NA|few|TRBV5-1
CASRIGDEQYF
TGCGCCAGCAGAATCGGGGACGAGCAGTACTTC
>14|TRBJ2-3|NA|few|TRBV7-2
CASSLRRGYDTQYF
TGTGCCAGCAGCTTAAGGAGGGGTTATGATACGCAGTATTTT
>12|TRBJ2-7|NA|NA|TRBV7-9
CASSFDFFEQYF
TGTGCCAGCAGCTTCGACTTTTTCGAGCAGTACTTC
>15|TRBJ2-4|NA|NA|TRBV7-3
CASSLTPGSKNIQYF
TGTGCCAGCAGCTTAACACCAGGCTCGAAAAACATTCAGTACTTC
>16|TRBJ1-1|NA|NA|TRBV7-3
CASSLTPTQGNTEAFF
TGTGCCAGCAGCTTAACCCCCACTCAGGGTAACACTGAAGCTTTCTTT
>15|TRBJ2-1|TRBD2|NA|TRBV9
CASSERLASYNEQFF
TGTGCCAGCAGCGAGCGACTAGCGTCCTACAATGAGCAGTTCTTC
>14|TRBJ1-5|NA|many|TRBV12-3/TRBV12-4
CASTLAGGNQPQHF
TGTGCCAGCACGTTGGCCGGGGGCAATCAGCCCCAGCATTTT
>13|TRBJ2-5|NA|few|TRBV28
CASSSVFQETQYF
TGTGCCAGCAGTTCGGTATTTCAAGAGACCCAGTACTTC
>13|TRBJ2-7|NA|NA|TRBV4-3
CASSTGLYYEQYF
TGCGCCAGCAGCACGGGACTCTACTACGAGCAGTACTTC
>14|TRBJ2-4|NA|few|TRBV20-1
CSARAGLAKNIQYF
TGCAGTGCTAGAGCGGGACTAGCCAAAAACATTCAGTACTTC
>14|TRBJ2-3|NA|few|TRBV29-1
CSVETRGSTDTQYF
TGCAGCGTTGAAACGAGAGGGAGCACAGATACGCAGTATTTT
>16|TRBJ2-7|NA|few|TRBV18
CASSPTMGQGPISQYF
TGTGCCAGCTCACCTACGATGGGACAAGGCCCCATATCGCAGTACTTC
>15|TRBJ2-2|NA|NA|TRBV7-2
CASSSRGGWTGELFF
TGTGCCAGCAGTTCCCGAGGGGGATGGACCGGGGAGCTGTTTTTT
>16|TRBJ2-1|TRBD2|NA|TRBV6-1
CASSVRSGSFYNEQFF
TGTGCCAGCAGCGTCAGAAGCGGGAGTTTTTACAATGAGCAGTTCTTC
>14|TRBJ2-1|NA|NA|TRBV10-3
CAISDTPETGEQFF
TGTGCCATCAGTGACACCCCGGAGACCGGCGAGCAGTTCTTC
>15|TRBJ2-3|NA|once|TRBV10-3
CAISERLDSTDTQYF
TGTGCCATCAGTGAGCGATTAGACAGCACAGATACGCAGTATTTT
>14|TRBJ2-3|TRBD1|few|TRBV7-9
CASNRQGVTDTQYF
TGTGCCAGCAACAGACAGGGGGTTACAGATACGCAGTATTTT
>13|TRBJ2-1|TRBD2|NA|TRBV20-1
CSARLAGVNEQFF
TGCAGTGCTAGGCTAGCGGGAGTAAATGAGCAGTTCTTC
>14|TRBJ2-1|NA|few|TRBV18
CASSPQQGYNEQFF
TGTGCCAGCTCACCACAACAGGGATATAATGAGCAGTTCTTC
>12|TRBJ1-5|NA|NA|TRBV20-1
CSAIGGNQPQHF
TGCAGTGCTATCGGAGGTAATCAGCCCCAGCATTTT
>13|TRBJ2-5|NA|few|TRBV6-5
CASSSSGPGTQYF
TGTGCCAGCAGCTCAAGCGGGCCGGGGACCCAGTACTTC
>13|TRBJ2-3|TRBD2|few|TRBV9
CASSQGTRDTQYF
TGTGCCAGCAGCCAAGGGACTAGAGATACGCAGTATTTT
>15|TRBJ1-3|TRBD1|NA|TRBV5-1
CASSLPRGSGNTIYF
TGCGCCAGCAGCTTGCCCAGGGGGTCTGGAAACACCATATATTTT
>17|TRBJ2-3|TRBD2|NA|TRBV7-3
CASSLNPRVAGTDTQYF
TGTGCCAGCAGCTTAAACCCGCGGGTAGCGGGAACAGATACGCAGTATTTT
>15|TRBJ2-1|TRBD2|NA|TRBV13
CASSLRLAVGGEQFF
TGTGCCAGCAGCTTAAGACTAGCGGTTGGGGGTGAGCAGTTCTTC
>14|TRBJ1-2|NA|NA|TRBV7-2
CASSFGERSYGYTF
TGTGCCAGCAGCTTTGGGGAACGGAGCTATGGCTACACCTTC
>13|TRBJ2-7|TRBD1|NA|TRBV13
CASSIGTGSEQYF
TGTGCCAGCAGCATCGGGACAGGTAGTGAGCAGTACTTC
>16|TRBJ1-5|TRBD1|few|TRBV4-2
CASSQDPGQSNQPQHF
TGTGCCAGCAGCCAAGATCCGGGACAGAGCAATCAGCCCCAGCATTTT